This T cell receptor beta chain is drawn from a study of blood T cells in healthy people across ages. Study-wide findings and caveats: Among T cells, TCR beta diversity per million cells dropped roughly linearly as age rose.

Using a J-beta primer mix together with a sample-barcoded 5' primer, a second PCR was run for about 6 to 11 cycles. TCRdb itself ran the 5' RACE reads through MiXCR, one entry per CDR3 protein. The sample includes 1.5 million to 2 million distinct CDR3 sequences, 30% to 40% of them seen just once. The donors, aged about 6 to 95, were healthy Caucasians from Russia. On this clonotype itself: Its antigen is as yet unknown.

There are 15 residues in the CDR3. The V gene lost 0 bases and the J gene lost 2 bases, with 11 bases spanning the gap. The germline V gene encodes CDR1 KGHSH and CDR2 LQKENI. This clonotype was sampled from a woman under 40 in good health. V is TRBV18 and J is TRBJ2-7; a weak D match, TRBD1 (5 bases). Sequencing was performed on blood. Here the CDR3 DNA reads TGTGCCAGCTCACCACCGACCAGGGTAACCTACGAGCAGTACTTC. As protein: CASSPPTRVTYEQYF.